A selection of T cell receptor beta chains follows, all from one sample in a study of siplizumab effects on memory and regulatory T cells. TCRdb's copy holds only in-frame clones and misses some; the assay was immunoSEQ multiplex PCR. The sample shows over 85,000 clones, approximately 92% of them seen only once. Material for sequencing was CD4+ T cells sorted from blood. The receptor set was obtained from a human donor in good health. The CDR3 runs from the conserved cysteine through the conserved F or W. D genes are given only for firm matches. Not every row has a clone size; where given, it reads once, few, many or a size class.

CDR3: CAWSTRRVGTEAFF
DNA: TGTGCCTGGAGTACACGCAGGGTCGGCACTGAAGCTTTCTTT
V: TRBV30
J: TRBJ1-1
size: -
D: -

CDR3: CASSYSIGSGVYEQFF
DNA: TGTGCCAGCAGTTACTCGATAGGGAGCGGGGTATATGAGCAGTTCTTC
V: TRBV6-6
J: TRBJ2-1
size: -
D: TRBD2

CDR3: CASRLAVLAGESYEQYF
DNA: TGTGCAAGTCGCTTAGCGGTATTAGCGGGAGAATCCTACGAGCAGTACTTC
V: TRBV12-2
J: TRBJ2-7
size: -
D: -

CDR3: CASSPGARGEKLFF
DNA: TGTGCCAGCAGCCCAGGCGCGAGAGGTGAAAAACTGTTTTTT
V: TRBV7-9
J: TRBJ1-4
size: -
D: -

CDR3: CASSDGPRYGYTF
DNA: TGTGCCAGCAGTGACGGTCCGAGGTATGGCTACACCTTC
V: TRBV6-4
J: TRBJ1-2
size: -
D: -

CDR3: CASSLGHLYNEQFF
DNA: TGTGCCAGCAGCTTAGGACACCTCTACAATGAGCAGTTCTTC
V: TRBV7-2
J: TRBJ2-1
size: once
D: -

CDR3: CASSSFNTGELFF
DNA: TGTGCCAGCAGCTCCTTTAACACCGGGGAGCTGTTTTTT
V: TRBV7-3
J: TRBJ2-2
size: -
D: -

CDR3: CASRQQGNTEAFF
DNA: TGCGCCAGCAGACAACAGGGGAACACTGAAGCTTTCTTT
V: TRBV5-1
J: TRBJ1-1
size: -
D: -

CDR3: CASTQQETQYF
DNA: TGTGCCAGCACACAGCAAGAGACCCAGTACTTC
V: TRBV6-5
J: TRBJ2-5
size: -
D: -

CDR3: CASSKEVPLLNTEAFF
DNA: TGTGCCAGCAGCAAAGAGGTCCCGCTATTGAACACTGAAGCTTTCTTT
V: TRBV21-1
J: TRBJ1-1
size: -
D: -

CDR3: CASTRDLTDTQYF
DNA: TGTGCCAGCACGAGGGACCTCACAGATACGCAGTATTTT
V: TRBV2
J: TRBJ2-3
size: -
D: -

CDR3: CASSVGGGNQPQHF
DNA: TGTGCCAGCAGCGTAGGAGGGGGTAATCAGCCCCAGCATTTT
V: TRBV9
J: TRBJ1-5
size: -
D: -

CDR3: CASSQDEGSHTF
DNA: TGTGCCAGCAGCCAAGATGAGGGATCCCACACCTTC
V: TRBV14
J: TRBJ1-2
size: -
D: -

CDR3: CASSMGRRQETQYF
DNA: TGTGCCAGTAGTATGGGGAGGCGGCAAGAGACCCAGTACTTC
V: TRBV19
J: TRBJ2-5
size: -
D: -

CDR3: CASRGRVSNSPLHF
DNA: TGTGCCAGCAGGGGGAGGGTGAGTAATTCACCCCTCCACTTT
V: TRBV6-1
J: TRBJ1-6
size: -
D: -

CDR3: CASSQVAGILTETQYF
DNA: TGTGCCAGCAGCCAAGTAGCGGGAATACTAACGGAGACCCAGTACTTC
V: TRBV14
J: TRBJ2-5
size: -
D: TRBD2

CDR3: CASSQNYGGRTEAFF
DNA: TGTGCCAGCTCACAAAATTACGGGGGACGTACTGAAGCTTTCTTT
V: TRBV18
J: TRBJ1-1
size: -
D: -

CDR3: CASSYVGGRAPYEQYF
DNA: TGTGCCAGCAGTTACGTGGGCGGCCGGGCCCCCTACGAGCAGTACTTC
V: TRBV6-5
J: TRBJ2-7
size: -
D: -

CDR3: CASKSGPVNYGYTF
DNA: TGCGCCAGCAAGAGCGGACCGGTTAACTATGGCTACACCTTC
V: TRBV5-1
J: TRBJ1-2
size: -
D: -

CDR3: CASSLGGTVTGELFF
DNA: TGCGCCAGCAGCTTGGGGGGGACAGTCACCGGGGAGCTGTTTTTT
V: TRBV5-1
J: TRBJ2-2
size: -
D: TRBD1

CDR3: CASSGGETQYF
DNA: TGTGCCAGCAGCGGGGGAGAGACCCAGTACTTC
V: TRBV7-7
J: TRBJ2-5
size: -
D: -

CDR3: CASSGTAYNEQFF
DNA: TGTGCCAGCAGCGGGACGGCTTACAATGAGCAGTTCTTC
V: TRBV2
J: TRBJ2-1
size: -
D: -

CDR3: CASSLGLAGELFF
DNA: TGTGCCAGCAGCTTGGGACTAGCTGGGGAGCTGTTTTTT
V: TRBV11-2
J: TRBJ2-2
size: -
D: TRBD2

CDR3: CAISESTRPRSETQYF
DNA: TGTGCCATCAGTGAGTCGACGCGGCCCCGGTCCGAGACCCAGTACTTC
V: TRBV6-1
J: TRBJ2-5
size: -
D: -

CDR3: CASSPGTGKGFF
DNA: TGTGCCAGTAGTCCTGGGACAGGGAAGGGATTTTTT
V: TRBV19
J: TRBJ1-4
size: few
D: TRBD1

CDR3: CAIRTRGGLNTEAFF
DNA: TGTGCCATCAGAACCAGGGGTGGGTTGAACACTGAAGCTTTCTTT
V: TRBV10-3
J: TRBJ1-1
size: once
D: -

CDR3: CASKRTGSEKLFF
DNA: TGTGCCAGCAAACGGACAGGGTCCGAAAAACTGTTTTTT
V: TRBV11-2
J: TRBJ1-4
size: once
D: TRBD1

CDR3: CASSFFPSSSYEQYF
DNA: TGTGCCAGCAGCTTCTTTCCGTCGAGCTCCTACGAGCAGTACTTC
V: TRBV11-2
J: TRBJ2-7
size: -
D: -

CDR3: CASSLVAGKSSYNEQFF
DNA: TGTGCCAGCAGCTTAGTAGCAGGCAAAAGCTCCTACAATGAGCAGTTCTTC
V: TRBV11-3
J: TRBJ2-1
size: -
D: -

CDR3: CASSLAVQASYNEQFF
DNA: TGCGCCAGCAGCTTGGCTGTTCAGGCCTCTTACAATGAGCAGTTCTTC
V: TRBV5-1
J: TRBJ2-1
size: once
D: -

CDR3: CASSPPLTGELFF
DNA: TGTGCCAGCAGCCCCCCCTTAACCGGGGAGCTGTTTTTT
V: TRBV5-4
J: TRBJ2-2
size: -
D: -

CDR3: CASSTGGTASYEQYF
DNA: TGTGCCAGCAGCACGGGGGGGACAGCCTCCTACGAGCAGTACTTC
V: TRBV5-5
J: TRBJ2-7
size: -
D: -

CDR3: CASSPSGDLGGARETQYF
DNA: TGTGCCAGCAGTCCATCCGGAGACCTAGGGGGCGCGAGGGAGACCCAGTACTTC
V: TRBV13
J: TRBJ2-5
size: few
D: TRBD1

CDR3: CASSTGGGSSGNTIYF
DNA: TGCGCCAGCAGCACCGGGGGTGGGAGCTCTGGAAACACCATATATTTT
V: TRBV5-1
J: TRBJ1-3
size: -
D: -

CDR3: CASSSAGGPYEQYF
DNA: TGTGCCAGCAGTTCCGCGGGGGGGCCATACGAGCAGTACTTC
V: TRBV6-5
J: TRBJ2-7
size: -
D: TRBD2

CDR3: CATERGNFYNEQFF
DNA: TGTGCCACCGAACGGGGTAACTTTTACAATGAGCAGTTCTTC
V: TRBV14
J: TRBJ2-1
size: -
D: -

CDR3: CASSKGEKGYNEQFF
DNA: TGTGCCAGCAGCAAAGGGGAAAAGGGTTACAATGAGCAGTTCTTC
V: TRBV7-2
J: TRBJ2-1
size: -
D: -

CDR3: CASSYSITGKSEQFF
DNA: TGTGCCAGCAGTTACTCGATAACAGGGAAAAGTGAGCAGTTCTTC
V: TRBV6-5
J: TRBJ2-1
size: few
D: -

CDR3: CAAGLGPTGNTIYF
DNA: TGTGCCGCCGGACTGGGGCCCACTGGAAACACCATATATTTT
V: TRBV6-1
J: TRBJ1-3
size: -
D: -

CDR3: CASSIQAGAGELFF
DNA: TGTGCCAGTAGTATCCAGGCTGGGGCCGGGGAGCTGTTTTTT
V: TRBV19
J: TRBJ2-2
size: -
D: -

CDR3: CASSLLGSGDTEAFF
DNA: TGCGCCAGCAGCCTACTGGGTTCAGGGGACACTGAAGCTTTCTTT
V: TRBV4-1
J: TRBJ1-1
size: -
D: -

CDR3: CASQGGAGELFF
DNA: TGTGCCAGCCAGGGGGGCGCCGGGGAGCTGTTTTTT
V: TRBV18
J: TRBJ2-2
size: -
D: -

CDR3: CSVDKGQGTDEQYF
DNA: TGCAGCGTAGATAAGGGACAGGGGACCGACGAGCAGTACTTC
V: TRBV29-1
J: TRBJ2-7
size: once
D: TRBD1

CDR3: CASSLDSSNRGWRGYTF
DNA: TGTGCCAGCAGCTTAGATTCAAGTAACAGGGGGTGGCGGGGCTACACCTTC
V: TRBV11-2
J: TRBJ1-2
size: -
D: TRBD1

CDR3: CASSAQGSYNSPLHF
DNA: TGTGCCAGCAGTGCACAGGGATCCTATAATTCACCCCTCCACTTT
V: TRBV6-4
J: TRBJ1-6
size: -
D: -

CDR3: CASSLKGRRDAFF
DNA: TGTGCCAGCAGCTTAAAAGGTCGAAGGGACGCTTTCTTT
V: TRBV7-3
J: TRBJ1-1
size: -
D: -

CDR3: CASSHSGEVNQPQHF
DNA: TGTGCCAGCAGCCACAGTGGGGAAGTCAATCAGCCCCAGCATTTT
V: TRBV9
J: TRBJ1-5
size: -
D: -

CDR3: CASRAGQNSPLHF
DNA: TGTGCCAGCAGAGCGGGCCAAAATTCACCCCTCCACTTT
V: TRBV2
J: TRBJ1-6
size: -
D: -